These T cell receptor beta chains were read from a single sample in a study of blood T cells in healthy people across ages. TCRdb redid the calling of the 5' RACE reads with MiXCR, one entry per CDR3 protein. The sample has approximately 1.5 million distinct CDR3 sequences, roughly 30% seen once. Sequencing input: blood. Receptors were obtained from a woman aged 30 to 39 in good health. The CDR3 runs from the conserved cysteine through the conserved F or W. Each record gives: J gene, V gene, D gene, clone size, CDR3 DNA, CDR3 protein. D genes are given only for firm matches. Part of the rows lack a size; the others show once, few, many or a class for expanded clones.

>TRBJ2-1|TRBV7-9|TRBD1|NA
TGTGCCAGCAGCCCCCAGGGGGCCTGCAATGAGCAGTTCTTC
CASSPQGACNEQFF
>TRBJ2-7|TRBV5-4|NA|NA
TGTGCCAGCAGCACTGATCGGCAATACGAGCAGTACTTC
CASSTDRQYEQYF
>TRBJ2-7|TRBV6-1|NA|NA
TGTGCCAGCATCCAGACTTCAAACCAGGAAACCTTTAGCCACGAGCAGTACTTC
CASIQTSNQETFSHEQYF
>TRBJ2-3|TRBV29-1|TRBD2|few
TGCAGCGTTGAATTTAGCGGGACTCTAAGCACAGATACGCAGTATTTT
CSVEFSGTLSTDTQYF
>TRBJ2-5|TRBV5-1|NA|once
TGCGCCAGCGCGTCCAGCGCGAAAGAGACCCAGTACTTC
CASASSAKETQYF
>TRBJ2-5|TRBV11-2|TRBD1|NA
TGTGCCAGCAGCTTAGGGGACAGGGGGAAGGCCCAGTACTTC
CASSLGDRGKAQYF
>TRBJ2-4|TRBV12-3/TRBV12-4|NA|NA
TGTGCCAGCAGTTTAGTACAGTCAGTAGGAGCCAAAAACATTCAGTACTTC
CASSLVQSVGAKNIQYF
>TRBJ2-1|TRBV4-2|NA|NA
TGTGCCAGCAGCCAAGATATGGCCTACCCCAATGAGCAGTTCTTC
CASSQDMAYPNEQFF
>TRBJ1-2|TRBV7-9|NA|NA
TGTGCCAGCAGCTTAAATGTGGGGGCTTTGGGCTATGGCTACACCTTC
CASSLNVGALGYGYTF
>TRBJ2-3|TRBV9|TRBD2|few
TGTGCCAGCAGCGTAGAGGGACTAGCGGGGGCTTACACAGATACGCAGTATTTT
CASSVEGLAGAYTDTQYF
>TRBJ2-7|TRBV28|TRBD1|NA
TGTGCCAGCACCCGGACCCCAGGGGGCAACGAGCAGTACTTC
CASTRTPGGNEQYF
>TRBJ2-7|TRBV6-5|NA|few
TGTGCCAGCAGTTATTCGGCAGGGCGCTACGAGCAGTACTTC
CASSYSAGRYEQYF
>TRBJ2-5|TRBV4-2|TRBD2|many
TGTGCCAGCAGCCCCCTGACTAGCGGGGCTGCCCAAGAGACCCAGTACTTC
CASSPLTSGAAQETQYF
>TRBJ2-7|TRBV20-1|TRBD2|NA
TGCAGTGCCGACGGACTAGCGGGGTCCTACGAGCAGTACTTC
CSADGLAGSYEQYF
>TRBJ2-7|TRBV6-1|NA|NA
TGTGCCAGCATAGGAGGTACTTGGGAGCAGTACTTC
CASIGGTWEQYF
>TRBJ1-5|TRBV6-2/TRBV6-3|TRBD1|NA
TGTGCCAGCAGTCGGGACAGGGCGGGTCTGAATCAGCCCCAGCATTTT
CASSRDRAGLNQPQHF
>TRBJ1-6|TRBV13|NA|NA
TGTGCCAGCAGCCTTGAACAGGGAAGCGGTTCACCCCTCCACTTT
CASSLEQGSGSPLHF
>TRBJ2-1|TRBV5-1|TRBD1|NA
TGCGCCAGCAACTGGGACAGACTATACAATGAGCAGTTCTTC
CASNWDRLYNEQFF